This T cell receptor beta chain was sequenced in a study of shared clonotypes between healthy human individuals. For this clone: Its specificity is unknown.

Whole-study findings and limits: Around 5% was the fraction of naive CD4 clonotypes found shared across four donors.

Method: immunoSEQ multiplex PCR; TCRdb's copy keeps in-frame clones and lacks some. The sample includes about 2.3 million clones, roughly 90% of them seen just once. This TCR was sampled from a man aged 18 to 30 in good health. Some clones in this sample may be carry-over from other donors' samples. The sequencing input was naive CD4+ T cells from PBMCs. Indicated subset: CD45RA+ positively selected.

CDR3 nucleotides: TGCAGCGGGGGACAGGGGGCGACAGATACGCAGTATTTT. Its protein is CSGGQGATDTQYF. V is TRBV29-1 and J is TRBJ2-3; 12 bases agree with TRBD1. Germline V gene sequence: CDR1 SQVTM, CDR2 ANQGSEA. V lost 7 bases and J lost 3; bases outside the gene matches: 2. This CDR3 contains 13 residues.